Below are 21 T cell receptor beta chains sequenced from a single sample in a study of Tregs in tolerant kidney transplant recipients. TCRdb keeps only in-frame clones here, not all; method: immunoSEQ multiplex PCR. The table for this sample gives roughly 48,000 clones. The material was CD4+ T cells from blood, obtained before the transplant. The origin of the receptors is a human donor who received a combined kidney and bone marrow transplant.

Details on this clone: From the germline J gene comes the end of the CDR3, since the read stops 3 residues before it. The chain employs TRBV20-1 and TRBJ2-1; 9 bases agree with TRBD1. The V gene's germline CDR1 is DFQATT and CDR2 SNEGSKA (reference sequence). This CDR3 is built from 17 residues. Germline trimming cut 8 bases from V and 0 bases from J; bases unmatched to any gene: 14. The CDR3 is CSTPPGQGRASYNEQFF. The sequenced CDR3 bases are TGCAGTACTCCCCCGGGACAGGGTCGGGCCTCCTACAATGAG.

Points on this clone: The read halts 3 residues ahead of the CDR3 end, with the missing end drawn from the germline J gene. The V and J genes are TRBV2 and TRBJ2-7; a possible D gene is TRBD2 (7 bases). The CDR3 spans 17 residues. Germline CDR1 reads SNHLY; CDR2 reads FYNNEI. Trimming stripped 7 bases from V and 0 bases from J, with 22 bases between. The CDR3 DNA, read in part, is TGTGCCAGCAACACACTAGCGCGAGGGGGGGGCTCCTACGAG. It specifies CASNTLARGGGSYE. The complete CDR3 sequence is CASNTLARGGGSYEQYF.

Regarding this clone: The read ends 3 residues before the CDR3 terminus; that terminus is restored from the germline J gene. This chain links TRBV7-1 with TRBJ2-1; 12 bases are shared with TRBD1. TRBV7-1 is sorted into the ORF group, with uncertain function. The CDR3 loop spans 21 amino acids. The J segment lost 1 base and the V segment lost 3 bases, leaving 16 bases of the junction unmatched. CDR3 DNA, as far as it was read: TGTGCCAGCAGCTCCGCTGGGGGACAGGGGGCTTTAGGGAGGTCCTACAATGAG. It yields the protein CASSSAGGQGALGRSYNE. Given in full, the CDR3 is CASSSAGGQGALGRSYNEQFF.

CDR3 DNA, as far as it was read: TGTGCCTGGACCCGAGACTGGGCCGACAGGAGCACAGATACG. Its protein product is CAWTRDWADRSTDT. The CDR3 in its entirety is CAWTRDWADRSTDTQYF. The chain links TRBV30 to TRBJ2-3; possible D gene TRBD1, 6 bases. The CDR3 goes on 3 residues after the read ends, and that part is filled in from the germline J gene. Deletions cut 4 bases from V and 0 bases from J, with 20 bases between. CDR3 length equals 17 residues. CDR1 is GTSNPN and CDR2 is SVGIG in the germline V gene (reference sequence).

In regard to this clone: Read sequence stops 3 residues before the CDR3 end, and the germline J gene provides the missing end. This chain links TRBV18 with TRBJ2-7, with 9 bases matching TRBD1. This CDR3 spans 13 amino acids. Germline V gives CDR1 KGHSH, CDR2 LQKENI. After removal of 5 bases from V and 6 bases from J, the junction contained 5 bases not matched to a gene. CDR3 residues: CASSSGTGSEQYF. CDR3 DNA (partial): TGTGCCAGCTCATCCGGGACAGGGTCCGAG.

With respect to this clone: The read halts 3 residues ahead of the CDR3 end, with the missing end drawn from the germline J gene. This chain connects TRBV10-3 to TRBJ1-1; 8 bases match TRBD1. The CDR3 contains 17 residues. From germline, CDR1 is ENHRY and CDR2 SYGVKD. V trimming: 4 bases; J trimming: 1 base; junction bases outside the gene matches: 11. The sequenced CDR3 bases are TGTGCCATCAGTGTTGGGCAGGGGGCCGGCGGGAACACTGAA. This gives the protein CAISVGQGAGGNTE. The full CDR3 is CAISVGQGAGGNTEAFF.

Remarks on this clone: The read comes to an end 3 residues before the CDR3 does, leaving the germline J gene to fill in the end. The chain employs TRBV19 and TRBJ2-5, with D tentatively TRBD2 (6 bases). The V and J ends lost 5 bases and 5 bases respectively, with 15 bases between them. The CDR3 extends over 14 amino acids. Germline loops: CDR1 LNHDA, CDR2 SQIVND (reference sequence). The sequenced CDR3 bases are TGTGCCAGTAGTGTCACCCGGGGAGGTGAGACC. Encoded protein: CASSVTRGGET. The CDR3 in full is CASSVTRGGETQYF.

Notes on this clone: The read ends 3 residues shy of where the CDR3 ends; the end is completed using the germline J gene. The chain uses TRBV20-1 and TRBJ2-3; D is perhaps TRBD2 (5 bases). This CDR3 spans 16 amino acids. Per germline, CDR1 DFQATT and CDR2 SNEGSKA (reference sequence). V lost 3 bases and J lost 0, with 16 bases in between. The CDR3 sequence: CSASPSRKSSTDTQYF. The CDR3 DNA, read in part, is TGCAGTGCTAGCCCTAGCCGTAAGTCTAGCACAGATACG.

Concerning this clone: The read finishes 3 residues shy of the CDR3 end, and the germline J gene is used to complete it. The rearrangement links TRBV6-2 or TRBV6-3 to TRBJ1-5, with TRBD1 matching over 7 bases. The CDR3 length is 15 residues. The V gene end was trimmed by 7 bases and the J gene end by 1 base; junction bases not matched to a gene: 7. Germline values: CDR1 MNHEY, CDR2 SVGEGT. Here the CDR3 reads CASTLGQVSNQPQHF. CDR3 bases read: TGTGCCAGCACTCTTGGACAGGTGAGCAATCAGCCC.

Note on this clone: The read terminates 3 residues ahead of where the CDR3 ends, so the germline J gene completes it. This sequence joins TRBV6-2 or TRBV6-3 and TRBJ1-1; D might be TRBD1 (5 bases). The length of the CDR3 is 15 residues. V lost 5 bases, J lost 6 bases, and 19 bases lay in between. Germline V gene data show CDR1 as MNHEY and CDR2 as SVGEGT. The covered CDR3 bases are TGTGCCAGCAGTCCCCTCCGGCAGGGATTTTCTGAA. Protein: CASSPLRQGFSE. The CDR3 as a whole reads CASSPLRQGFSEAFF.

A remark on this clone: The read ends 3 residues early relative to the CDR3; the germline J gene fills the gap. The rearrangement joins TRBV5-1 to TRBJ2-7; TRBD2 agrees at 8 bases. Trimming at V came to 6 bases and at J to 2 bases, leaving 13 bases not matched to a gene. The CDR3 is made up of 16 amino acids. CDR1 and CDR2 (germline): SGHRS, YFSETQ. The covered CDR3 bases are TGCGCCAGCACCGGGGGGGGAGGACAGAGAACCTACGAG. Amino acids: CASTGGGGQRTYE. From start to end, the CDR3 is CASTGGGGQRTYEQYF.

Worth noting for this clone: The read falls 3 residues short of the CDR3 end, and the missing part is taken from the germline J gene. The chain links TRBV5-1 to TRBJ2-5; 13 positions agree with TRBD2. The germline gives CDR1 SGHRS, CDR2 YFSETQ. V dropped 4 bases and J dropped 1; count of bases not matched to a gene: 4. This CDR3 is 16 amino acids long. Partial CDR3 DNA: TGCGCCAGCAGCCTACTAGCGGGAGGGTCCCAAGAGACC. This gives the protein CASSLLAGGSQET. The entire CDR3 protein is CASSLLAGGSQETQYF.

Points on this clone: From the germline J gene comes the end of the CDR3, since the read stops 3 residues before it. J is TRBJ1-2 and V is TRBV2, with 9 bases lining up with TRBD1. The CDR3 extends over 14 amino acids. Germline CDR1 and CDR2: SNHLY and FYNNEI. V gave up 2 bases and J gave up 5 bases; unmatched junction bases: 3. Partial CDR3 DNA: TGTGCCAGCAGTGAAAATGGACAGGGGTATGGC. Protein sequence: CASSENGQGYG. The whole CDR3 protein is CASSENGQGYGYTF.

As concerns this clone: The sequence runs out 3 residues before the end of the CDR3; the remainder is reconstructed from the germline J gene. This rearrangement joins TRBV5-1 to TRBJ1-1; 7 bases match TRBD1. Unmatched junction bases numbered 5, after V lost 3 bases and J lost 0 bases. This CDR3 region has 15 residues. Germline lookup yields CDR1 SGHRS and CDR2 YFSETQ. CDR3 bases read: TGCGCCAGCAGCTCCGGGACAGTAATGAACACTGAA. It encodes CASSSGTVMNTE. The whole CDR3 protein reads CASSSGTVMNTEAFF.

Of note for this clone: The CDR3 extends 3 residues past the end of the read, so its final part is completed from the germline J gene. The rearrangement joins TRBV7-6 to TRBJ2-1; TRBD2 aligns across 9 bases. The CDR3 covers 15 residues. Germline loops: CDR1 SGHVS, CDR2 FNYEAQ. The trim removed 1 base at V and 4 bases at J, leaving 2 bases unmatched. The DNA read from the CDR3 is TGTGCCAGCAGCTTAGGAGCGGGAGGATACAATGAG. This gives the protein CASSLGAGGYNE. The complete CDR3 reads CASSLGAGGYNEQFF.

About this clone: Sequencing ends 3 residues short of the CDR3 end; the germline J gene provides the rest. The V and J genes are TRBV6-1 and TRBJ2-1; 9 bases agree with TRBD1. J lost 9 bases, V lost 4 bases, and 10 bases had no gene match. CDR3 size: 15 residues. Germline-derived CDR1 and CDR2 are MNHNS and SASEGT. The CDR3: CASSAEQGALGEQFF. The part of the CDR3 DNA that was read is TGTGCCAGCAGTGCAGAACAGGGGGCCCTGGGTGAG.

About this clone itself: The CDR3 extends 3 residues past the end of the read, so its final part is completed from the germline J gene. The chain couples TRBV19 to TRBJ1-1; D perhaps matches TRBD1 (6 bases). CDR3 length equals 13 residues. The V gene's germline CDR1 is LNHDA and CDR2 SQIVND (reference sequence). Trimming cost V 5 bases and J 1 base, with 8 bases left between them. The chain's CDR3 is CASSVQGNTEAFF. The DNA read from the CDR3 is TGTGCCAGTAGTGTACAGGGGAACACTGAA.

Comments on this clone: The CDR3 end falls 3 residues outside the read, so it is completed with the germline J gene. The chain carries TRBV2 and TRBJ2-3, with a weak D call TRBD2 (5 bases). V was pared by 6 bases and J by 1 base, with 14 bases between. The CDR3 is made up of 15 amino acids. CDR1 is SNHLY, CDR2 FYNNEI, per germline. The CDR3 protein is CASRVTSGRTDTQYF. CDR3 bases read: TGTGCCAGCAGGGTTACGAGCGGACGCACAGATACG.

Of note for this clone: The observed sequence ends 3 residues before the CDR3 terminus, with the missing tail filled in from the germline J gene. The chain joins TRBV13 to TRBJ2-1; 13 bases fit TRBD2. Germline CDR1 and CDR2: PRHDT and FYEKMQ (reference sequence). This CDR3 is built from 15 residues. V was clipped by 5 bases and J by 6 bases; unmatched bases: 4. The DNA read from the CDR3 is TGTGCCAGCAGCCGAAGGACTAGCGGGGGCAATGAG. Translation: CASSRRTSGGNE. The full-length CDR3 reads as CASSRRTSGGNEQFF.

Of note for this clone: The observed sequence ends 3 residues before the CDR3 terminus, with the missing tail filled in from the germline J gene. This chain links TRBV5-1 with TRBJ2-7; 13 bases are shared with TRBD2. J gave up 4 bases and V 4 bases, and 11 bases lay outside the gene matches. The V gene's germline CDR1 is SGHRS and CDR2 YFSETQ. The CDR3 has 17 amino acids. The part of the CDR3 DNA that was read is TGCGCCAGCAGCATTCGACTAGCGGGAGGAGTAGGATACGAG. Translating gives CASSIRLAGGVGYE. The whole CDR3 reads CASSIRLAGGVGYEQYF.

Notes on this clone: The missing CDR3 end, 3 residues past where the read stops, is filled in from the germline J gene. This sequence joins TRBV30 and TRBJ2-6; a possible D gene is TRBD1 (5 bases). V gave up 6 bases and J gave up 1 base, with 7 bases separating them. CDR1 and CDR2 from the germline V gene are GTSNPN and SVGIG (reference sequence). This CDR3 is built from 13 residues. The part of the CDR3 DNA that was read is TGTGCCTGTTCAGGGTCTGGGGCCAACGTC. Translation gives CACSGSGANV. From start to end, the CDR3 is CACSGSGANVLTF.